The next 18 T cell receptor beta chains were all read from a single sample in a study of Ad26.COV2.S vaccination and SARS-CoV-2 variants. Sequenced by immunoSEQ multiplex PCR; TCRdb stores in-frame clones only, minus some. In the table there are about 680,000 clones, more than 80% of which are singletons. Treatment here: 15 to 20 received Ad26.COV2.S at low or high dose, single or two shots; roughly five received placebo; per-sample allocation not given. Each sample was drawn 63 days after the first injection (of vaccine or placebo). The sequencing here drew on peripheral blood, taken in a trial of Ad26.COV2.S vaccine versus placebo. Receptors were obtained from a person between 18 and 60 years old who received the Ad26.COV2.S COVID-19 vaccine or a placebo.

This clone was counted only a few times. V usage is TRBV4-1 and J usage is TRBJ2-2, with D possibly matching TRBD1 (6 bases). The CDR3 spans 15 residues. CDR1 and CDR2 (germline): MGHRA, YSYEKL. V lost 2 bases to trimming and J lost 4 bases, with 11 bases between them. Here the CDR3 reads CASSQTTGFTGELFF. Here the CDR3 DNA reads TGCGCCAGCAGCCAAACCACAGGGTTCACCGGGGAGCTGTTTTTT.

The V gene is TRBV5-5, the J gene TRBJ2-3; TRBD1 is a possible D gene (8 bases). This CDR3 has 14 amino acids. Germline V CDR1 and CDR2: SGHKS, YYEKEE (reference sequence). Trimming left V 3 bases short and J 5 bases short, with 13 bases between. This CDR3 reads CASSWTGRGDTQYF. The CDR3 DNA is TGTGCCAGCAGCTGGACAGGGAGGGGAGATACGCAGTATTTT.

This clone occurred once. The V call is TRBV19, the J call TRBJ2-1, with D uncertain. Per germline, CDR1 LNHDA and CDR2 SQIVND (reference sequence). The CDR3 is made up of 15 amino acids. Trimming shortened V by 5 bases and J by 1 base, and 12 bases separated the two germline ends. The CDR3 here is CASSEMIGSYNEQFF. CDR3 sequence (DNA): TGTGCCAGTAGTGAGATGATCGGGTCCTACAATGAGCAGTTCTTC.

The J gene is TRBJ2-2, the V gene TRBV27; D possibly corresponds to TRBD1 (5 bases). Germline lookup yields CDR1 MNHEY and CDR2 SMNVEV (reference sequence). The CDR3 sequence is 15 residues long. V was shortened by 3 bases and J by 1 base, with 9 bases between the two germline ends. The CDR3 nucleotides are TGTGCCAGCAGTTTTGACAGAAGGAACACCGGGGAGCTGTTTTTT. It encodes CASSFDRRNTGELFF.

Points on this clone: Other DNA sequences in this specimen translate into the identical CDR3. The chain employs TRBV19 and TRBJ2-7; TRBD1 might be the D (6 bases). The CDR3 contains 15 residues. Germline V gene lookup returns CDR1 LNHDA and CDR2 SQIVND (reference sequence). Trimming stripped 3 bases from V and 0 bases from J, with 12 bases between. CDR3 sequence (DNA): TGTGCCAGTAGTATTTTGACAGGAAGCTCCTACGAGCAGTACTTC. This translates into CASSILTGSSYEQYF.

This chain joins TRBV5-4 and TRBJ1-6; D call uncertain. CDR1 is SGHNT and CDR2 is YYREEE in the germline V gene (reference sequence). V lost 0 bases and J lost 0, with 7 bases in between. The CDR3 length is 16 residues. The CDR3 here is CASSLDASSYNSPLHF. The CDR3 DNA is TGTGCCAGCAGCTTGGACGCAAGCTCCTATAATTCACCCCTCCACTTT.

The genes are TRBV3-1 (or the pseudogene TRBV3-2) and TRBJ1-2, with unresolved D. Germline CDR1 reads LGHDT; CDR2 reads YNNKEL (reference sequence). V lost 1 base and J 5 bases, leaving 8 bases between the germline ends. CDR3 size: 13 residues. Written as DNA, the CDR3 is TGTGCCAGCAGCCAAGGGGCAGGATATGGCTACACCTTC. Protein sequence: CASSQGAGYGYTF.

A word on this clone: The same CDR3 arises from other DNA sequences in this sample as well. The chain links TRBV19 to TRBJ1-5, with 7 bases lining up with TRBD1. The CDR3 has 14 residues. Trimming took 6 bases from V and 4 from J; bases not matched to a gene: 6. Germline V CDR1 and CDR2: LNHDA, SQIVND (reference sequence). The CDR3 bases are TGTGCCAGTAGCGTTGACAGGGCTAATCAGCCCCAGCATTTT. Amino acid sequence: CASSVDRANQPQHF. Full variable domain (outside the CDR3, taken from reference TRBV19 and TRBJ1-5): DGGITQSPKYLFRKEGQNVTLSCEQNLNHDAMYWYRQDPGQGLRLIYYSQIVNDFQKGDIAEGYSVSREKKESFPLTVTSAQKNPTAFYLCASSVDRANQPQHFGDGTRLSIL.

This chain uses TRBV24-1 with TRBJ1-2; 7 positions agree with TRBD1. The CDR3 contains 15 residues. Germline CDR1 is KGHDR and CDR2 is SFDVKD. With 4 bases clipped from V and 4 bases from J, the junction kept 8 bases outside the gene matches. The CDR3 DNA reads TGTGCCACCAGTGACCCCAGGGGGGGAATCTATGGCTACACCTTC. Protein sequence: CATSDPRGGIYGYTF.

The V and J genes are TRBV11-3 and TRBJ2-3; D might be TRBD2 (6 bases). V dropped 3 bases and J dropped 2 bases, with 12 bases sitting between them. The CDR3 covers 15 residues. Per germline, CDR1 SGHNT and CDR2 YENEEA. The CDR3 spells CASSLGVADTDTQYF. The CDR3 DNA reads as TGTGCCAGCAGCTTGGGAGTAGCGGACACAGATACGCAGTATTTT.

The chain recombines TRBV4-3 with TRBJ1-1; 8 positions agree with TRBD1. Per the germline V gene, CDR1 is LGHNA and CDR2 is YSLEER. J was trimmed by 5 bases and V by 4 bases; bases with no gene match: 6. The CDR3 sequence is 14 residues long. The CDR3 spells CASSPTGEITEAFF. CDR3 in DNA: TGCGCCAGCAGCCCGACAGGGGAGATTACTGAAGCTTTCTTT.

As to this clone: At one boundary the junction diverges from the germline segment, which might be a read error. The rearrangement links TRBV27 to TRBJ1-2; 7 positions agree with TRBD1. The CDR3 loop spans 14 amino acids. Germline CDR1 and CDR2: MNHEY and SMNVEV (reference sequence). As DNA, the CDR3 is TGTGCCAGCAGTCCAAGACAGGGCGTCTATGGCCACACCTTC. The encoded protein is CASSPRQGVYGHTF.

This clone was seen a handful of times. The chain's CDR3 is CASRRTNTEAFF. CDR3 coding DNA: TGTGCCAGCAGACGGACAAACACTGAAGCTTTCTTT. The chain has TRBV12-3 or TRBV12-4 and TRBJ1-1; tentatively, D is TRBD1 (5 bases). This CDR3 has 12 residues. Trimming took off 6 bases at V and 2 bases at J, with 7 bases between the two ends.

The sample holds one count of this clone. V is TRBV4-3 and J is TRBJ1-2; TRBD1 might be the D (6 bases). V was pared by 6 bases and J by 6 bases, with 20 bases between. The CDR3 length is 15 residues. Germline V gene data show CDR1 as LGHNA and CDR2 as YSLEER. This chain's CDR3 is CASSDPDSPTDGYTF. For the CDR3, the DNA is TGCGCCAGCAGTGACCCGGACAGCCCAACTGATGGCTACACCTTC.

This chain connects TRBV7-8 to TRBJ1-5, with D possibly TRBD1 on 6 matching bases. The CDR3 is 15 amino acids. The germline V gene has CDR1 SGHVS and CDR2 FQNEAQ. Trimming cost V 5 bases and J 4 bases, with 15 bases left between them. CDR3: CASSPGQTQNQPQHF. CDR3 DNA sequence: TGTGCCAGCAGCCCTGGACAGACGCAAAATCAGCCCCAGCATTTT.

The chain links TRBV5-1 to TRBJ1-4; 7 nucleotides align to TRBD1. The V gene's germline CDR1 is SGHRS and CDR2 YFSETQ. The CDR3 totals 15 residues. J gave up 5 bases and V 4 bases, and 8 bases lay outside the gene matches. The CDR3 sequence is CASSVSGTVNEKLFF. CDR3 in DNA: TGCGCCAGCAGCGTATCCGGGACAGTCAATGAAAAACTGTTTTTT.

This chain joins TRBV11-2 and TRBJ2-7, with 12 bases matching TRBD2. Germline V lookup: CDR1 SGHAT, CDR2 FQNNGV. The CDR3 contains 16 residues. V was clipped by 0 bases and J by 6 bases; unmatched bases: 6. The DNA for the CDR3 is TGTGCCAGCAGCTTAGATACTAGCGGGAGGACTAGCGAGCAGTACTTC. It yields the protein CASSLDTSGRTSEQYF. Full variable domain (outside the CDR3, taken from reference TRBV11-2 and TRBJ2-7): EAGVAQSPRYKIIEKRQSVAFWCNPISGHATLYWYQQILGQGPKLLIQFQNNGVVDDSQLPKDRFSAERLKGVDSTLKIQPAKLEDSAVYLCASSLDTSGRTSEQYFGPGTRLTVT.

The J gene is TRBJ2-3, the V gene TRBV5-6, with D tentatively TRBD2 (6 bases). Trimming removed 5 bases at V and 4 bases at J, with 11 bases between. Germline assignment: CDR1 SGHDT and CDR2 YYEEEE. CDR3 length equals 13 residues. This CDR3 is CASRAQRADTQYF. In DNA form, the CDR3 reads TGTGCCAGCAGGGCGCAGCGGGCAGATACGCAGTATTTT. The variable domain in full, with the rest retrieved from reference TRBV5-6 and TRBJ2-3, is DAGVTQSPTHLIKTRGQQVTLRCSPKSGHDTVSWYQQALGQGPQFIFQYYEEEERQRGNFPDRFSGHQFPNYSSELNVNALLLGDSALYLCASRAQRADTQYFGPGTRLTVL.